Listed below are T cell receptor beta chains from one sample, sequenced in a study of cytomegalovirus exposure and HLA in healthy donors. Repertoires were generated with immunoSEQ multiplex PCR, while TCRdb's copy carries only in-frame clones and drops some. The table lists under 200,000 clones, over 60% of them singletons. Sequenced sample: PBMCs. These receptors were collected from a girl aged 10-17 years in good health and CMV-seronegative. Each CDR3 is given with its conserved first and last residue. The order of the fields is V gene, clone size, D gene, J gene, CDR3 DNA, CDR3 protein. D genes are given only for firm matches. Clone size is shown for a subset of rows, as once, few, many or a class of expanded clone.

TRBV19	NA	NA	TRBJ2-1	TGTGCCAGTAGCTTCACACTAGATTCGGGGGAGCAGTTCTTC	CASSFTLDSGEQFF
TRBV7-9	NA	TRBD1	TRBJ1-6	TGTGCCAGCAGCCGACAGGGTCTAGGGTCACCCCTCCACTTT	CASSRQGLGSPLHF
TRBV25-1	NA	NA	TRBJ1-3	TGTGCCAGCAGTGGACAGGTGATCTCTGGAAACACCATATATTTT	CASSGQVISGNTIYF
TRBV19	NA	NA	TRBJ1-1	TGTGCCAGTAGTATCACAAGCACTGAAGCTTTCTTT	CASSITSTEAFF
TRBV5-4	NA	TRBD2	TRBJ2-3	TGTGCCAGCACCTTTCAGCGGGGGGGAGATACGCAGTATTTT	CASTFQRGGDTQYF
TRBV14	NA	NA	TRBJ1-6	TGTGCCAGCAGCCAAGACATCTCCTATAATTCACCCCTCCACTTT	CASSQDISYNSPLHF
TRBV30	NA	TRBD2	TRBJ2-7	TGTGCCTGGAGGACTAGCGGACTCTACGAGCAGTACTTC	CAWRTSGLYEQYF
TRBV27	NA	NA	TRBJ1-1	TGTGCCAGCAGTTTTATAGTCCCCAAAAACGCTGAAGCTTTCTTT	CASSFIVPKNAEAFF
TRBV5-6	few	NA	TRBJ1-1	TGTGCCAGCAGCTTGGCAGGCAAAGATAACACTGAAGCTTTCTTT	CASSLAGKDNTEAFF
TRBV7-6	NA	TRBD2	TRBJ2-3	TGTGCCAGCAGCCGGCCTAGCGGGGGGGCGGTAGATACGCAGTATTTT	CASSRPSGGAVDTQYF
TRBV7-9	NA	NA	TRBJ2-5	TGTGCCAGCACCCTACGGACAGAGCAAGAGACCCAGTACTTC	CASTLRTEQETQYF
TRBV7-9	NA	NA	TRBJ2-3	TGTGCCAGCAGCCCGAGCACAGATACGCAGTATTTT	CASSPSTDTQYF
TRBV5-1	NA	NA	TRBJ2-5	TGCGCCAGCAGCTACTGGCTAGGGGAAGAAGGAGAGACCCAGTACTTC	CASSYWLGEEGETQYF
TRBV5-1	NA	NA	TRBJ2-5	TGCGCCAGCAGCTTGGCCGATAGTCAAGAGACCCAGTACTTC	CASSLADSQETQYF
TRBV5-1	NA	NA	TRBJ2-3	TGCGCCAGCAGCCATCGCACAGATACGCAGTATTTT	CASSHRTDTQYF
TRBV7-6	NA	TRBD1	TRBJ2-7	TGTGCCAGCAGCCCCCAAACCGGGACAGGGGGTGGTGAGCAGTACTTC	CASSPQTGTGGGEQYF
TRBV7-9	NA	NA	TRBJ1-1	TGTGCCAGCAGCTTTACACAGGGAAACACTGAAGCTTTCTTT	CASSFTQGNTEAFF
TRBV7-2	few	NA	TRBJ1-1	TGTGCCAGCAGCTTACCCTTGAACACTGAAGCTTTCTTT	CASSLPLNTEAFF
TRBV14	few	NA	TRBJ1-4	TGTGCCAGCAGCCTCGGGAATGAAAAACTGTTTTTT	CASSLGNEKLFF
TRBV9	NA	TRBD1	TRBJ1-2	TGTGCCAGCAGCGTAGCTCCCGGGACAGCCTATGGCTACACCTTC	CASSVAPGTAYGYTF